What follows are 7 T cell receptor beta chains derived from one specimen sequenced in a study of CD8+ T cells in alopecia areata. Specified treatment: oral pan-JAK inhibitor, 5-10 mg twice daily. cDNA serving as the sequencing template came from extracted, reverse transcribed RNA. Clones were read by immunoSEQ multiplex PCR, and TCRdb kept only the in-frame ones, dropping some. The data show some 100,000 clones, about three fifths seen once. The source was CD8+ T cells sorted from blood, collected at week 4, from a patient treated with tofacitinib. The source is a human donor with alopecia areata.

The gene calls are TRBV15 and TRBJ1-2, with D maybe TRBD1 (6 bases). This CDR3 has 18 residues. Per germline, CDR1 LNHNV and CDR2 YYDKDF (reference sequence). The V end lost 1 base, the J end lost 4 bases, and 22 bases lay between the germline ends. This chain's CDR3 is CATSRVHITGGELYGYTF. DNA of the CDR3: TGTGCCACCAGCAGAGTTCACATTACGGGGGGCGAGCTCTATGGCTACACCTTC.

In the case of this clone: A junction boundary mismatches the germline segment, possibly from a read error. This chain joins TRBV7-7 and TRBJ2-3; a weak D match, TRBD1 (6 bases). Germline V gene sequence: CDR1 SSHAT, CDR2 FNYEAQ (reference sequence). CDR3 length equals 17 residues. CDR3 coding DNA: TGTGCTAGCAGCACCTGGACAGCTCCTAAGGGCACAGATACGCAGTATTTT. This sequence encodes CASSTWTAPKGTDTQYF.

The chain joins TRBV19 to TRBJ1-1, with TRBD1 matching over 12 bases. V was pared by 3 bases and J by 6 bases, with 2 bases of the junction left unmatched. Germline values: CDR1 LNHDA, CDR2 SQIVND (reference sequence). This CDR3 has 14 residues. Written as DNA, the CDR3 is TGTGCCAGTAGTATCGGGACAGGGGGCCCTGAAGCTTTCTTT. Translation: CASSIGTGGPEAFF.

This chain connects TRBV30 to TRBJ2-7; no clear D gene. The V gene lost 3 bases and the J gene lost 0 bases, with 9 bases spanning the gap. The CDR3 covers 13 residues. Germline loops: CDR1 GTSNPN, CDR2 SVGIG (reference sequence). The CDR3 DNA reads TGTGCCTGGAGCGATAGGGCCTCCTACGAGCAGTACTTC. This sequence encodes CAWSDRASYEQYF.

The CDR3 DNA is TGTGCCAGCAGCTTGGCCCGGGCGAGTAATGAGCAGTTCTTC. It translates to CASSLARASNEQFF. The chain couples TRBV7-6 to TRBJ2-1; D gene ambiguous. Germline loops: CDR1 SGHVS, CDR2 FNYEAQ. Trimming took off 3 bases at V and 7 bases at J, with 13 bases between the two ends. CDR3 length: 14 amino acids. Full variable domain (outside the CDR3, taken from reference TRBV7-6 and TRBJ2-1): GAGVSQSPRYKVTKRGQDVALRCDPISGHVSLYWYRQALGQGPEFLTYFNYEAQQDKSGLPNDRFSAERPEGSISTLTIQRTEQRDSAMYRCASSLARASNEQFFGPGTRLTVL.

In DNA, the CDR3 is TGTGCCAGCAGCTTAATGAGGGTTTCAGGCTACAATGAGCAGTTCTTC. Its protein product is CASSLMRVSGYNEQFF. J is TRBJ2-1 and V is TRBV11-2; D might be TRBD2 (5 bases). The CDR3 contains 16 residues. The germline V gene encodes CDR1 SGHAT and CDR2 FQNNGV. V was cut by 2 bases and J by 3 bases, with 14 bases left in between.

V and J are TRBV2 and TRBJ1-2, with a possible D match to TRBD1 (6 bases). CDR1 SNHLY and CDR2 FYNNEI come from the germline V gene. The CDR3 is 13 residues long. Trimming cost V 7 bases and J 5 bases, with 14 bases left between them. CDR3 region: CASNPPGAYGYTF. As DNA, the CDR3 is TGTGCCAGCAACCCGCCAGGGGCATATGGCTACACCTTC.